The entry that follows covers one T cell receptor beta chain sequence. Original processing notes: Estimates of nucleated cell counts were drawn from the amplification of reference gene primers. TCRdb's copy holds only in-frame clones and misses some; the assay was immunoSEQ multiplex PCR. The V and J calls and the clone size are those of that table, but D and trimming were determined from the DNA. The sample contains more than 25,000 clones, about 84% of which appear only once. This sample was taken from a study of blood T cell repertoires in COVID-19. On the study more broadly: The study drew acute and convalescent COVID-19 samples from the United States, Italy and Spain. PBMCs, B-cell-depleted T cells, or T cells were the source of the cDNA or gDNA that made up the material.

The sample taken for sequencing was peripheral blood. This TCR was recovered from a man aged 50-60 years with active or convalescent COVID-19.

DNA of the CDR3: TGTGCCACCAGTGAAACCCGGACAGGGGGCGGCACAGATACGCAGTATTTT. Residues: CATSETRTGGGTDTQYF. The chain carries TRBV24-1 and TRBJ2-3, with 11 bases identical to TRBD1. The CDR3 extends over 17 amino acids. Losses at the gene ends were 4 bases for V and 1 base for J; bases not matched to a gene: 6. Per germline, CDR1 KGHDR and CDR2 SFDVKD.